The rows below give T cell receptor beta chains drawn from one sample of a study of CXCR3-negative and CXCR3-positive naive CD8 T cells. TCRdb re-called the 5' RACE reads, yielding one record per CDR3 amino acid sequence without DNA. The sample's table shows over 150,000 distinct CDR3 sequences. The sequenced sample consisted of naive CXCR3+ CD8+ T cells from blood. Receptor source: a human donor in good health. Some clones in this sample may be carry-over from other donors' samples. Both conserved end residues are part of each CDR3. The order of the fields is V gene, J gene, CDR3 protein.

TRBV5-1	TRBJ1-1	CASSLAGSRTEAFF
TRBV19	TRBJ2-7	CASSYGTRTYEQYF
TRBV6-2/TRBV6-3	TRBJ2-1	CASGSGTSGWEQFF
TRBV28	TRBJ2-1	CASSLGAGLNEQFF
TRBV3-1	TRBJ2-1	CASSLERGESYNEQFF
TRBV20-1	TRBJ2-5	CSARDYQETQYF
TRBV20-1	TRBJ2-1	CSARDNSGREQFF
TRBV19	TRBJ2-1	CASSMGPGRGYNEQFF
TRBV13	TRBJ2-7	CASSLSASGAYEQYF
TRBV28	TRBJ2-5	CATQSSDYQETQYF
TRBV5-1	TRBJ1-1	CASSRGGNTEAFF
TRBV7-9	TRBJ2-7	CASSPNTGGASYEQYF
TRBV7-6	TRBJ2-3	CASSLGNRGGADTQYF
TRBV27	TRBJ2-2	CASSLSVDGTGELFF
TRBV5-8	TRBJ2-7	CASATRSSYEQYF
TRBV20-1	TRBJ2-4	CSAPTSLGDTLAKNIQYF
TRBV6-1	TRBJ2-1	CASSEAGIGSEQFF
TRBV4-3	TRBJ2-2	CASSQGTVNFNTGELFF
TRBV7-9	TRBJ1-3	CASSLGHSGNTIYF
TRBV14	TRBJ2-7	CASSNRDNYEQYF
TRBV7-6	TRBJ2-1	CASSLGAGGSGSYNEQFF
TRBV29-1	TRBJ1-2	CSVEQGDYSYTF
TRBV4-3	TRBJ1-5	CASSQDRGSNQPKHF
TRBV7-6	TRBJ1-6	CASSPTGLGSPLHF
TRBV29-1	TRBJ2-7	CSSGTTGVFYEQYF
TRBV7-2	TRBJ2-5	CASSPSKAGGLQETQYF
TRBV7-9	TRBJ2-5	CASSSIPAQETQYF
TRBV6-6	TRBJ2-1	CASSYSITSGAGEQFF
TRBV7-7	TRBJ2-3	CASSERGTDTQYF
TRBV7-7	TRBJ2-7	CASSPGLAGEQYF
TRBV7-9	TRBJ2-5	CASSLGFGAQETQYF
TRBV5-1	TRBJ1-1	CASSLTGLLNTEAFF
TRBV29-1	TRBJ2-1	CSAGGARGEQFF